This entry lists 26 T cell receptor beta chains sequenced from one sample in a study of blood T cell repertoires in COVID-19 (dated by TCRdb to 2020 to 2021). Libraries were prepared through the immunoSEQ multiplex PCR assay. TCRdb retrieved this table from immuneACCESS and kept in-frame rearrangements only. Not all clones are present; in checked studies, unresolved V genes account for under half, and no reason is known for the remainder. This sample holds 220,000 or so clones; about four fifths were observed only once. The biggest ten clones account for less than 4% of the sample. The sequencing input was peripheral blood. These receptors came from a woman of 80 years or more with acute or convalescent COVID-19.

The V call is TRBV4-1, the J call TRBJ2-3; 12 positions match TRBD2. CDR3 size: 16 residues. V shed 3 bases and J 4 bases; nucleotides not matched to a gene: 5. Germline values: CDR1 MGHRA, CDR2 YSYEKL. CDR3 DNA sequence: TGCGCCAGCAGCCACCCCACTAGCGGGGGGCCAGATACGCAGTATTTT. It yields the protein CASSHPTSGGPDTQYF.

This clone has only one observation. Mismatch with germline at one junction end may stem from a read error. The chain recombines TRBV2 with TRBJ1-2; 8 bases match TRBD1. The CDR3 extends over 15 amino acids. Per germline, CDR1 SNHLY and CDR2 FYNNEI. In DNA, the CDR3 is TGTGCCAACAGTCTGCGGACAGGGAAAGTCGGTGGCTACACCTTC. It is translated as CANSLRTGKVGGYTF.

On this clone: The same CDR3 also results from other DNA sequences found in this sample. This chain uses TRBV6-1 with TRBJ1-1, with 7 bases lining up with TRBD1. The CDR3 is made up of 13 amino acids. CDR1 MNHNS and CDR2 SASEGT come from the germline V gene. V lost 2 bases, J lost 5 bases, and 2 bases stayed unmatched. The chain's CDR3 is CASSETGATEAFF. The CDR3 DNA reads as TGTGCCAGCAGTGAAACAGGGGCTACTGAAGCTTTCTTT.

The CDR3 DNA reads TGTGCCAGCAGTTTCAACTCCCTATCTACGCCAGCTTTCTTT. Residues: CASSFNSLSTPAFF. The chain has TRBV27 and TRBJ1-1, with D hard to call. CDR1 is MNHEY and CDR2 is SMNVEV in the germline V gene (reference sequence). The CDR3 covers 14 residues. V was cut by 3 bases and J by 10 bases, with 18 bases left in between.

This clone was counted a single time. This sequence joins TRBV23-1 and TRBJ1-1; weak D call: TRBD1 (5 bases). TRBV23-1 is classed as an ORF, of uncertain function. CDR3 length equals 17 residues. The V end lost 3 bases, the J end lost 1 base, and 18 bases lay between the germline ends. The CDR3: CASSHPGDRGRNTEAFF. The CDR3 DNA is TGCGCCAGCAGTCACCCTGGAGATAGGGGTCGGAACACTGAAGCTTTCTTT.

The chain is built from TRBV11-2 and TRBJ2-7; 10 nucleotides match TRBD2. Germline V CDR1 and CDR2: SGHAT, FQNNGV. Trimming took 1 base from V and 2 from J; bases not matched to a gene: 5. CDR3 size: 16 residues. CDR3 sequence (DNA): TGTGCCAGCAGCTTAGTAGCTAGCGGGGGTCCCTACGAGCAGTACTTC. Amino acid sequence: CASSLVASGGPYEQYF.

This clone was observed once. In DNA, the CDR3 is TGTGCCAGCAGCCAACGTCAGGGGTCAAACACCATATATTTT. It translates to CASSQRQGSNTIYF. The V call is TRBV3-1 (or the pseudogene TRBV3-2), the J call TRBJ1-3; D is perhaps TRBD1 (6 bases). Germline assignment: CDR1 LGHDT and CDR2 YNNKEL (reference sequence). The V end was cut by 2 bases, the J end by 6 bases, with 11 bases between. This CDR3 is 14 amino acids long.

A remark on this clone: At one end the junction does not follow the germline gene, possibly because of a read error. V usage is TRBV6-5 and J usage is TRBJ2-3; D may be TRBD1 (5 bases). The CDR3 has 11 residues. Per germline, CDR1 MNHEY and CDR2 SVGAGI. The CDR3: CASLGPDTQYF. The CDR3 DNA is TGTGCCAGCTTGGGGCCAGACACGCAGTATTTT.

The chain combines TRBV3-1 (or the pseudogene TRBV3-2) with TRBJ1-1, with unresolved D. The CDR3 consists of 14 residues. CDR1 and CDR2 (germline): LGHDT, YNNKEL (reference sequence). V was trimmed by 2 bases and J by 0 bases, leaving 7 bases between them. CDR3 in DNA: TGTGCCAGCAGCCAATTATCTATGAACACTGAAGCTTTCTTT. Residues: CASSQLSMNTEAFF.

The chain has TRBV18 and TRBJ2-2; a weak D match, TRBD1 (5 bases). This CDR3 region has 15 residues. The V end lost 0 bases, the J end lost 4 bases, and 9 bases lay between the germline ends. Germline V gene sequence: CDR1 KGHSH, CDR2 LQKENI. The CDR3 loop is CASSPPTDATGELFF. The CDR3 DNA reads TGTGCCAGCTCACCACCGACAGATGCCACCGGGGAGCTGTTTTTT.

V and J are TRBV6-1 and TRBJ2-7; the D gene is possibly TRBD2 (6 bases). This CDR3 spans 14 amino acids. CDR1 MNHNS and CDR2 SASEGT come from the germline V gene. V was pared by 3 bases and J by 3 bases, with 12 bases between. The DNA of the CDR3 is TGTGCCAGCAGTGAGGCTAGCGCGGTCTACGAGCAGTACTTC. This sequence encodes CASSEASAVYEQYF.

This clone was picked up many times. The chain links TRBV4-1 to TRBJ2-2, with D possibly being TRBD1 (6 bases). The CDR3 consists of 16 residues. V was cut by 3 bases and J by 4 bases, with 15 bases left in between. Looked up from germline, CDR1 is MGHRA and CDR2 is YSYEKL. CDR3 bases: TGCGCCAGCAGCCACCCTCAGGGGCTTGGCACCGGGGAGCTGTTTTTT. Translating it yields CASSHPQGLGTGELFF.

This chain uses TRBV3-1 (or the pseudogene TRBV3-2) with TRBJ2-3; 7 positions agree with TRBD2. Germline trimming cut 6 bases from V and 4 bases from J; bases unmatched to any gene: 7. Germline CDR1 and CDR2: LGHDT and YNNKEL (reference sequence). This CDR3 spans 14 amino acids. The CDR3 loop reads CASSAPRGADTQYF. In nucleotides, the CDR3 is TGTGCCAGCAGTGCCCCCCGGGGGGCAGATACGCAGTATTTT.

V and J are TRBV18 and TRBJ1-2; D remains ambiguous. CDR1 and CDR2 (germline): KGHSH, LQKENI. The CDR3 consists of 14 residues. Trimming removed 2 bases at V and 6 bases at J, with 13 bases between. Here the CDR3 reads CASSPSRAEDGYTF. Here the CDR3 DNA reads TGTGCCAGCTCACCATCGCGGGCGGAGGATGGCTACACCTTC.

This clone was counted once. This chain joins TRBV6-5 and TRBJ2-1; 8 bases line up with TRBD2. The CDR3 is 15 residues long. Per the germline V gene, CDR1 is MNHEY and CDR2 is SVGAGI. V dropped 6 bases and J dropped 5; count of bases not matched to a gene: 9. The CDR3 region is CASRSVAGTNNEQFF. The CDR3 DNA follows: TGTGCCAGCAGGTCCGTAGCGGGGACTAACAATGAGCAGTTCTTC.

The chain combines TRBV27 with TRBJ1-6, with 9 positions matching TRBD1. Losses at the gene ends were 2 bases for V and 7 bases for J; bases not matched to a gene: 3. Germline CDR1 is MNHEY and CDR2 is SMNVEV (reference sequence). The CDR3 loop spans 15 amino acids. CDR3 region: CASSLPGQGNSPLHF. In DNA, the CDR3 is TGTGCCAGCAGTTTACCGGGACAGGGAAATTCACCCCTCCACTTT.

This rearrangement joins TRBV3-1 (or the pseudogene TRBV3-2) to TRBJ2-2; 12 positions agree with TRBD1. J was trimmed by 4 bases and V by 6 bases; bases with no gene match: 12. The length of the CDR3 is 18 residues. Germline CDR1 LGHDT, CDR2 YNNKEL (reference sequence). CDR3 sequence: CASRRRPGQGAGTGELFF. CDR3 sequence (DNA): TGTGCCAGCAGAAGACGCCCGGGACAGGGGGCTGGCACCGGGGAGCTGTTTTTT.

The genes are TRBV7-9 and TRBJ1-5; TRBD1 might be the D (5 bases). Per germline, CDR1 SEHNR and CDR2 FQNEAQ (reference sequence). V lost 5 bases, J lost 4 bases, and 15 bases lay in between. The CDR3 contains 15 residues. The CDR3: CASSPAGQGNQPQHF. For the CDR3, the DNA is TGTGCCAGCAGCCCCGCGGGGCAGGGTAATCAGCCCCAGCATTTT.

This chain connects TRBV7-2 to TRBJ1-3; TRBD1 agrees at 8 bases. In germline, CDR1 is SGHTA, CDR2 FQGNSA. J lost 0 bases, V lost 0 bases, and 4 bases had no gene match. This CDR3 is 17 amino acids long. CDR3 sequence reads: CASSLARTGNSGNTIYF. The CDR3 nucleotides read TGTGCCAGCAGCTTAGCTAGGACAGGGAACTCTGGAAACACCATATATTTT.

The chain recombines TRBV9 with TRBJ2-3; the D gene is possibly TRBD2 (6 bases). Germline values: CDR1 SGDLS, CDR2 YYNGEE. V was clipped by 3 bases and J by 2 bases, with 10 bases between them. There are 14 residues in the CDR3. The CDR3 region is CASSAGLVTDTQYF. The CDR3 DNA reads as TGTGCCAGCAGCGCGGGACTTGTCACAGATACGCAGTATTTT.

The CDR3 here is CASSLFGGNTEAFF. In nucleotides, the CDR3 is TGTGCCAGCAGCTTGTTTGGGGGCAACACTGAAGCTTTCTTT. This sequence joins TRBV5-8 and TRBJ1-1, with a weak D call TRBD1 (6 bases). V shed 1 base and J shed 2 bases, with 9 bases lying between them. This CDR3 region has 14 residues. Germline V gives CDR1 SGHTS, CDR2 YDEGEE.

The CDR3 protein is CASSTPGQGTYEQYF. The CDR3, as DNA: TGTGCCAGCAGTACCCCGGGACAGGGGACCTACGAGCAGTACTTC. The chain has TRBV28 and TRBJ2-7, with 10 bases matching TRBD1. The CDR3 loop spans 15 amino acids. Germline V gene sequence: CDR1 MDHEN, CDR2 SYDVKM. With 5 bases clipped from V and 2 bases from J, the junction kept 6 bases outside the gene matches.

This chain uses TRBV5-5 with TRBJ1-6, with D possibly matching TRBD1 (5 bases). Germline-derived CDR1 and CDR2 are SGHKS and YYEKEE (reference sequence). This CDR3 has 17 residues. V dropped 1 base and J dropped 0 bases, with 11 bases sitting between them. The CDR3 loop reads CASSLSQGLSYNSPLHF. The CDR3 bases are TGTGCCAGCAGCTTGTCGCAGGGCCTCTCCTATAATTCACCCCTCCACTTT.

The rearrangement uses TRBV7-2 and TRBJ2-7; D might be TRBD1 (6 bases). There are 15 residues in the CDR3. With 10 bases removed from V and 3 bases from J, the gap between germline ends came to 22 bases. CDR1 and CDR2 (germline): SGHTA, FQGNSA. The CDR3 sequence is CATARKPAGDYEQYF. The CDR3 coding sequence is TGTGCCACCGCGCGCAAACCAGCAGGGGACTACGAGCAGTACTTC.

This chain connects TRBV30 to TRBJ1-1; possible D gene TRBD1, 5 bases. The ends were cut back, 2 bases at V and 4 bases at J, with 14 bases in the middle. The germline CDR1 and CDR2 sequences are GTSNPN and SVGIG (reference sequence). CDR3 length equals 14 residues. This chain's CDR3 is CAWSRNGGGTEAFF. The CDR3 nucleotides read TGTGCCTGGAGTCGAAACGGGGGTGGCACTGAAGCTTTCTTT.

CDR3 protein: CASSEGSTYEQYF. CDR3 sequence (DNA): TGTGCCAGCAGTGAGGGCAGTACCTACGAGCAGTACTTC. V and J are TRBV2 and TRBJ2-7; unclear D gene. V lost 3 bases and J lost 2, with 8 bases in between. This CDR3 has 13 residues. Germline CDR1 SNHLY, CDR2 FYNNEI.